This T cell receptor (beta chain) was captured by sequencing in a study of cytomegalovirus exposure and HLA in healthy donors. The study, taken as a whole, reports: Three of the chains that were CMV-associated were confirmed in vitro to be specific for CMV antigens. Investigators reported about 160 TCR beta chains as tied to cytomegalovirus. The study found most TCR sequences rare, yet found some public TCRs in many donors.

The ends were cut back, 0 bases at V and 6 bases at J, with 12 bases in the middle. The CDR3 sequence is 14 residues long. Germline CDR1 and CDR2: SGHRS and YFSETQ. The assay was immunoSEQ multiplex PCR, and TCRdb's table has in-frame clones only and misses some. Here the sample spans 150,000 or so clones, around 84% being singletons. The 120-subject validation cohort, separate from the 666-subject first cohort, included the donors. In regard to this clone: Antigen specificity is unknown.

The chain combines TRBV5-1 with TRBJ1-1; D ambiguous. Sequencing was carried out using PBMCs. The sequence came from a human donor in good health. CDR3 protein: CASSLEPGDPEAFF. The CDR3, as DNA: TGCGCCAGCAGCTTGGAGCCGGGAGACCCTGAAGCTTTCTTT.